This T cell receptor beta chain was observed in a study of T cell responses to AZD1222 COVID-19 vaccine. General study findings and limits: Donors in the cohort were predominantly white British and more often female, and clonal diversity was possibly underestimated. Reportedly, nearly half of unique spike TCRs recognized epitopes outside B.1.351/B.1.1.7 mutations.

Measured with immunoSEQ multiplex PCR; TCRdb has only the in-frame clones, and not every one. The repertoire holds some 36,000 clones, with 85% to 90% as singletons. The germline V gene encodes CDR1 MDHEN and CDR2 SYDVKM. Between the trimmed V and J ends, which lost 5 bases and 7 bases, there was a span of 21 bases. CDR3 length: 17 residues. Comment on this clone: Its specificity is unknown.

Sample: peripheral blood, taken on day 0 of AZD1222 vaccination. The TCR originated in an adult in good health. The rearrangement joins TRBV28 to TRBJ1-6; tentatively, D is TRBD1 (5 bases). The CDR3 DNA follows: TGTGCCAGCAGTCACGGTGGGGGAAGCGACGGGAATTCACCCCTCCACTTT. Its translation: CASSHGGGSDGNSPLHF.